A selection of T cell receptor beta chains follows, all from one sample in a study of metastatic and nonmetastatic thyroid tumors. TCRdb re-called the PCR reads via MiXCR. The data hold tens of thousands of clones, with about 15% observed a single time. Material: blood. The receptors were sampled from a female donor with papillary thyroid cancer or a benign thyroid nodule (not recorded which). Some clones in this sample may be carry-over from other donors' samples. Both conserved end residues are part of each CDR3. D genes are given only for firm matches. Clone size appears in some rows only: once, few, many, or a class for an expanded clone.

>TRBV5-1|many|TRBJ2-2|17|TRBD1
CASSLAPGTGGTKELFF
TGCGCCAGCAGCTTGGCCCCTGGGACAGGGGGGACGAAGGAGCTGTTTTTT
>TRBV6-5|.|TRBJ1-4|14|TRBD1
CASSLYRGGEKLFF
TGTGCCAGCAGTTTATACAGGGGAGGCGAAAAACTGTTTTTT
>TRBV5-1|many|TRBJ2-1|14|TRBD1
CASTPPGQLNEQFF
TGCGCCAGCACCCCCCCGGGACAGCTCAATGAGCAGTTCTTC
>TRBV2|many|TRBJ2-5|12|.
CASKDLGETQYF
TGTGCCAGCAAGGACCTCGGAGAGACCCAGTACTTC
>TRBV18|many|TRBJ1-5|18|TRBD1
CASSSRGTGVYSNQPQHF
TGTGCCAGCTCGTCGCGGGGGACAGGGGTTTATAGCAATCAGCCCCAGCATTTT
>TRBV12-3/TRBV12-4|many|TRBJ2-7|15|.
CASSLFSRAPYEQYF
TGTGCCAGCAGTTTATTCTCCAGGGCCCCCTACGAGCAGTACTTC
>TRBV6-1|many|TRBJ1-5|14|.
CASTGGVSNQPQHF
TGTGCCAGCACCGGGGGGGTGAGCAATCAGCCCCAGCATTTT
>TRBV12-3/TRBV12-4|many|TRBJ2-3|15|TRBD1
CASSRRGQGTDTQYF
TGTGCCAGCAGCCGAAGGGGACAGGGGACAGATACGCAGTATTTT
>TRBV28|.|TRBJ1-1|15|.
CASSSSWGRNTESFF
TGTGCCAGCAGTTCGTCCTGGGGGCGGAACACTGAATCCTTCTTT
>TRBV2|many|TRBJ2-2|15|.
CASSTGLENTGELFF
TGTGCCAGCAGCACAGGGTTAGAGAACACCGGGGAGCTGTTTTTT
>TRBV6-1|.|TRBJ2-2|15|.
CASSAQLGGPGELFF
TGTGCCAGCAGTGCTCAATTAGGGGGTCCCGGGGAGCTGTTTTTT
>TRBV20-1|many|TRBJ2-5|17|TRBD2
CSARGFLAGGLWETQYF
TGCAGTGCTAGAGGGTTTCTAGCGGGGGGCCTTTGGGAGACCCAGTACTTC
>TRBV4-2|many|TRBJ2-2|13|.
CASSQNRVGELFF
TGTGCCAGCAGCCAAAACCGGGTCGGGGAGCTGTTTTTT
>TRBV7-2|many|TRBJ1-2|15|.
CASSLEDGGASGYTF
TGTGCCAGCAGCTTAGAGGATGGAGGGGCTTCTGGCTACACCTTC